This TCR beta chain was captured by sequencing in a study of cytomegalovirus exposure and HLA in healthy donors. The ends lost 2 bases at V and 2 bases at J; junction bases unmatched: 4. Germline CDR1 reads SGHKS; CDR2 reads YYEKEE (reference sequence). This CDR3 is built from 18 residues. This clone appeared a single time. PCR amplification relied on 60 Vbeta primers (plus 13 Jbeta primers). Libraries were prepared by immunoSEQ multiplex PCR; TCRdb keeps only in-frame clonotypes and omits some of them. The table shows around 93,000 clones, with just under 80% occurring only once. These donors counted as nominally healthy when sampled, but unrecorded immune exposures were likely.

The rearrangement links TRBV5-5 to TRBJ2-2, with TRBD2 matching 15 bases. The sequence came from a woman between 40 and 55 years old in good health and CMV-seronegative. Sample: PBMCs. The CDR3 bases are TGTGCCAGCAGCTTAGGACTAGCGGGAGGGCCAAACACCGGGGAGCTGTTTTTT. Translated: CASSLGLAGGPNTGELFF.